One sample yielded the 14 T cell receptor beta chains listed below, sequenced in a study of a mutant IDH1 vaccine in newly diagnosed glioma. Their antigens remain unidentified. Only in-frame clones appear in the TCRdb table, and some are missing; sequencing was by immunoSEQ multiplex PCR. Of over 60,000 clones listed, roughly 76% are singletons. Time point denoted: week 35, safety follow-up. Topical imiquimod was applied with each vaccine dose, which held 300 ug of mutant IDH1 20-mer peptide. The sample here was PBMCs, taken from a glioma patient whose treatment included an IDH1 peptide vaccine. These receptors were taken from a man aged 35 to 55 with glioma.

The rearrangement links TRBV7-6 to TRBJ2-5, with D perhaps matching TRBD2 (5 bases). Per the germline V gene, CDR1 is SGHVS and CDR2 is FNYEAQ. The CDR3 spans 16 residues. The V gene lost 5 bases and the J gene lost 2 bases, with 18 bases spanning the gap. The CDR3 reads CASSPHPRGLQETQYF. As DNA, the CDR3 is TGTGCCAGCAGCCCTCACCCAAGAGGGTTACAAGAGACCCAGTACTTC.

V usage is TRBV6-6 and J usage is TRBJ2-5, with D possibly TRBD2 on 6 matching bases. This CDR3 contains 13 residues. V shed 6 bases and J shed 5 bases, with 13 bases lying between them. CDR1 and CDR2 from the germline V gene are MNHNY and SVGAGI (reference sequence). The CDR3 loop reads CASRGTSRETQYF. Here the CDR3 DNA reads TGTGCCAGCAGAGGTACTAGCCGGGAGACCCAGTACTTC.

This clone was seen once. The V gene is TRBV5-1, the J gene TRBJ1-2; TRBD1 is a possible D gene (6 bases). The V gene lost 1 base and the J gene lost 6 bases, with 7 bases spanning the gap. Per germline, CDR1 SGHRS and CDR2 YFSETQ. CDR3 length: 12 residues. The CDR3 DNA follows: TGCGCCAGCAGCTTGCGGACAGATGGCTACACCTTC. It is translated as CASSLRTDGYTF.

V usage is TRBV18 and J usage is TRBJ1-1, with D unclear. The CDR3 length is 14 residues. Germline values: CDR1 KGHSH, CDR2 LQKENI. The V end lost 3 bases, the J end lost 0 bases, and 8 bases lay between the germline ends. In DNA, the CDR3 is TGTGCCAGCTCACCCGAGGGATTGAACACTGAAGCTTTCTTT. This codes for CASSPEGLNTEAFF.

The chain links TRBV5-4 to TRBJ2-3, with a possible D match to TRBD2 (5 bases). Germline V CDR1 and CDR2: SGHNT, YYREEE (reference sequence). The V and J ends lost 0 bases and 9 bases respectively, with 11 bases between them. The CDR3 is 13 residues long. The CDR3 sequence is CASSLEDGITQYF. The CDR3 DNA reads TGTGCCAGCAGCTTGGAAGACGGGATAACGCAGTATTTT.

The V call is TRBV19, the J call TRBJ1-2; D possibly corresponds to TRBD1 (6 bases). Germline V gene data show CDR1 as LNHDA and CDR2 as SQIVND (reference sequence). This CDR3 region has 15 residues. Trimming removed 3 bases at V and 4 bases at J, with 15 bases between. The CDR3 coding sequence is TGTGCCAGTAGTATTACCGTAGGACAGAGCTATGGCTACACCTTC. The encoded protein is CASSITVGQSYGYTF. The full variable domain, rest sourced from reference TRBV19 and TRBJ1-2, is DGGITQSPKYLFRKEGQNVTLSCEQNLNHDAMYWYRQDPGQGLRLIYYSQIVNDFQKGDIAEGYSVSREKKESFPLTVTSAQKNPTAFYLCASSITVGQSYGYTFGSGTRLTVV.

This clone came up a few times. At one end the junction does not follow the germline gene, possibly because of a read error. The V gene is TRBV4-2, the J gene TRBJ2-1; D perhaps matches TRBD2 (6 bases). CDR1 is LGHNA, CDR2 YNFKEQ, per germline. The CDR3 has 16 amino acids. The CDR3 region has the DNA TGTGCCAGCAGTCAAGGAGGAATCGGGGGTGGGAATGAGCAGTTCTTC. Translated: CASSQGGIGGGNEQFF.

V is TRBV2 and J is TRBJ2-7; D unclear. The V gene lost 4 bases and the J gene lost 2 bases, with 9 bases spanning the gap. The CDR3 runs to 13 residues. Per germline, CDR1 SNHLY and CDR2 FYNNEI. The CDR3 is CASSAANTYEQYF. CDR3 in DNA: TGTGCCAGCAGTGCCGCCAATACCTACGAGCAGTACTTC.

The chain joins TRBV1 to TRBJ2-1; the table gives TRBD2 as D, unverified against the DNA. TRBV1 is classified as a pseudogene. The CDR3 is 17 amino acids. The CDR3 reads CTSSQGVTRAYYNEQFF. CDR3 in DNA: TGCACCAGCAGCCAAGGAGTGACTAGGGCGTACTACAATGAGCAGTTCTTC.

The chain links TRBV6-6 to TRBJ2-1, with D possibly matching TRBD2 (7 bases). CDR1 and CDR2 from the germline V gene are MNHNY and SVGAGI (reference sequence). The CDR3 has 13 residues. V was shortened by 4 bases and J by 9 bases, with 13 bases between the two germline ends. The CDR3 protein is CASSLGRGSEQFF. DNA of the CDR3: TGTGCCAGCAGTTTAGGGAGGGGGAGTGAGCAGTTCTTC.

The rearrangement joins TRBV12-5 to TRBJ2-1; 14 bases line up with TRBD2. CDR1 is LGHNT, CDR2 FRNRAP, per germline. V shed 6 bases and J 2 bases; nucleotides not matched to a gene: 3. CDR3 length: 16 residues. The CDR3 coding sequence is TGTGCTAGTGGCACGACTAGCGGGGGGGCCTACAATGAGCAGTTCTTC. It is translated as CASGTTSGGAYNEQFF.

Only a few counts were recorded for this clone. This chain joins TRBV6-1 and TRBJ1-1; D unclear. V lost 3 bases and J 10 bases, leaving 9 bases between the germline ends. This CDR3 comprises 11 residues. Germline CDR1 is MNHNS and CDR2 is SASEGT. CDR3 region: CASSEWVGAFF. CDR3 nucleotide sequence: TGTGCCAGCAGTGAGTGGGTTGGAGCTTTCTTT.

The CDR3 loop reads CASSSQTGELFF. CDR3 sequence (DNA): TGTGCCAGCAGCTCCCAAACCGGGGAGCTGTTTTTT. The rearrangement joins TRBV7-2 to TRBJ2-2; D ambiguous. V was pared by 4 bases and J by 5 bases, with 5 bases between. CDR3 length: 12 residues. Germline V gene data show CDR1 as SGHTA and CDR2 as FQGNSA.

The genes are TRBV6-1 and TRBJ1-1; D might be TRBD1 (6 bases). CDR1 MNHNS and CDR2 SASEGT come from the germline V gene. The ends were cut back, 2 bases at V and 6 bases at J, with 13 bases in the middle. The CDR3 covers 14 residues. The CDR3 sequence is CASSERGAAAEAFF. The DNA of the CDR3 is TGTGCCAGCAGTGAACGGGGGGCAGCGGCTGAAGCTTTCTTT.